What follows are 9 T cell receptor beta chains derived from one specimen sequenced in a study of blood T cell repertoires in COVID-19. Clones were sequenced by immunoSEQ multiplex PCR, and TCRdb holds only the in-frame ones, with some missing. The table records about 37,000 clones, 75% to 90% of them present only once. The specimen sequenced was peripheral blood. The source is a human donor in a cohort sampled during active COVID-19.

The V call is TRBV7-6, the J call TRBJ2-1, with 8 bases aligning to TRBD1. The CDR3 consists of 16 residues. Germline V gene sequence: CDR1 SGHVS, CDR2 FNYEAQ. J gave up 4 bases and V 1 base, and 6 bases lay outside the gene matches. DNA for the CDR3: TGTGCCAGCAGCTTAGGGGCAGGGGGCGGTTACAATGAGCAGTTCTTC. Its translation is CASSLGAGGGYNEQFF.

The rearrangement uses TRBV10-3 and TRBJ2-2, with 10 bases matching TRBD2. This CDR3 has 16 amino acids. The V gene end was trimmed by 3 bases and the J gene end by 6 bases; junction bases not matched to a gene: 7. The germline V gene has CDR1 ENHRY and CDR2 SYGVKD. The CDR3 reads CAISEGLAGEAGELFF. CDR3 nucleotide sequence: TGTGCCATCAGTGAAGGCCTAGCGGGGGAGGCCGGGGAGCTGTTTTTT.

The chain carries TRBV28 and TRBJ2-7; possible D gene TRBD2, 5 bases. V was cut by 2 bases and J by 6 bases, with 5 bases left in between. CDR3 length: 11 amino acids. Germline V gene lookup returns CDR1 MDHEN and CDR2 SYDVKM. The CDR3 loop reads CASSLTSEQYF. For the CDR3, the DNA is TGTGCCAGCAGTTTAACTAGCGAGCAGTACTTC.

The V call is TRBV10-3, the J call TRBJ2-3; D is ambiguous. Germline CDR1 reads ENHRY; CDR2 reads SYGVKD. The CDR3 totals 16 residues. With 0 bases removed from V and 0 bases from J, the gap between germline ends came to 10 bases. CDR3 residues: CAISESTGSSTDTQYF. Here the CDR3 DNA reads TGTGCCATCAGTGAGTCGACGGGTTCCAGCACAGATACGCAGTATTTT.

The gene calls are TRBV28 and TRBJ2-2; 9 positions match TRBD1. V shed 6 bases and J 5 bases; nucleotides not matched to a gene: 10. CDR1 and CDR2 (germline): MDHEN, SYDVKM. The CDR3 covers 16 residues. CDR3 residues: CASRLPGQGRTGELFF. The CDR3 region has the DNA TGTGCCAGCAGATTACCGGGACAGGGTCGGACCGGGGAGCTGTTTTTT.

The chain joins TRBV3-1 (or the pseudogene TRBV3-2) to TRBJ2-6; D is unclear. Trimming took 1 base from V and 4 from J, leaving 8 bases between them. There are 15 residues in the CDR3. From germline, CDR1 is LGHDT and CDR2 YNNKEL (reference sequence). CDR3 nucleotide sequence: TGTGCCAGCAGCCAAGCTAAGCCCGGGGCCAACGTCCTGACTTTC. Its translation is CASSQAKPGANVLTF.

The chain combines TRBV7-9 with TRBJ2-2, with D perhaps matching TRBD1 (5 bases). This CDR3 is built from 15 residues. The germline CDR1 and CDR2 sequences are SEHNR and FQNEAQ (reference sequence). V gave up 3 bases and J gave up 0 bases, with 8 bases separating them. The CDR3 bases are TGTGCCAGCAGCTTGCTACAGGCGAACACCGGGGAGCTGTTTTTT. Translation gives CASSLLQANTGELFF. The full variable domain, completed using reference TRBV7-9 and TRBJ2-2, is DTGVSQNPRHKITKRGQNVTFRCDPISEHNRLYWYRQTLGQGPEFLTYFQNEAQLEKSRLLSDRFSAERPKGSFSTLEIQRTEQGDSAMYLCASSLLQANTGELFFGEGSRLTVL.

This clone was detected once. CDR3 protein: CAISAGQGPEAFF. The CDR3 bases are TGTGCCATCAGCGCCGGACAGGGGCCTGAAGCTTTCTTT. The chain employs TRBV10-3 and TRBJ1-1; 9 bases are a match to TRBD1. The ends lost 6 bases at V and 6 bases at J; junction bases unmatched: 5. This CDR3 is built from 13 residues. Germline V CDR1 and CDR2: ENHRY, SYGVKD.

This sequence joins TRBV11-2 and TRBJ2-1; no reliable D call. V shed 3 bases and J shed 9 bases, with 3 bases lying between them. Germline-derived CDR1 and CDR2 are SGHAT and FQNNGV. The CDR3 has 10 amino acids. The CDR3 region has the DNA TGTGCCAGCAGCTTGAGTGAGCAGTTCTTC. Residues: CASSLSEQFF.